What follows are 28 T cell receptor beta chains derived from one specimen sequenced in a study of T-cell reconstitution after alpha-beta-depleted transplantation in children. A library of TCRbeta sequences, prepared with unique molecular identifiers, was generated. MiXCR was run by TCRdb on the PCR reads, yielding one entry per CDR3 protein. Of approximately 350,000 distinct CDR3 sequences in the sample, roughly 14% were seen once. Material: PBMCs, obtained from the stem cell graft. These receptors all stem from a human donor who donated a stem cell graft to a child with Fanconi anemia.

Many counts were recorded for this clonotype. The rearrangement links TRBV12-3 or TRBV12-4 to TRBJ2-3, with 7 bases matching TRBD1. Trimming took 6 bases from V and 5 from J; bases not matched to a gene: 8. This CDR3 contains 14 residues. The CDR3 bases are TGTGCCAGCAGCCCGGAGAGGGGGCGAGATACGCAGTATTTT. Its protein product is CASSPERGRDTQYF.

In this sample, this clonotype turned up many times. CDR3 nucleotide sequence: TGTGCCAGCAGCTTGGGAGGGGTGGAGACCCAGTACTTC. This sequence encodes CASSLGGVETQYF. The chain is built from TRBV5-6 and TRBJ2-5; possibly TRBD1 or TRBD2 for D (5 bases each). The CDR3 has 13 amino acids. Germline V gives CDR1 SGHDT, CDR2 YYEEEE. V was trimmed by 0 bases and J by 5 bases, leaving 8 bases between them.

This clonotype appeared a few times. The V call is TRBV5-4, the J call TRBJ2-3; 11 bases match TRBD2. The CDR3 sequence is 14 residues long. Per the germline V gene, CDR1 is SGHNT and CDR2 is YYREEE (reference sequence). V lost 9 bases, J lost 2 bases, and 5 bases stayed unmatched. This CDR3 is CATSSGGSTDTQYF. DNA of the CDR3: TGTGCCACCTCTAGCGGGGGGTCCACAGATACGCAGTATTTT.

This clonotype was seen only a few times. The genes are TRBV12-3 or TRBV12-4 and TRBJ1-1; no firm D call. The CDR3 loop spans 14 amino acids. Trimming stripped 3 bases from V and 0 bases from J, with 8 bases between. The CDR3 sequence is CASSFNWVNTEAFF. Written as DNA, the CDR3 is TGTGCCAGCAGTTTTAACTGGGTGAACACTGAAGCTTTCTTT.

The chain has TRBV4-3 and TRBJ2-2, with 8 bases matching TRBD2. This CDR3 contains 17 residues. Germline V gives CDR1 LGHNA, CDR2 YSLEER. The V gene end was trimmed by 0 bases and the J gene end by 4 bases; junction bases not matched to a gene: 7. The CDR3 here is CASSQDISGGPTGELFF. CDR3 bases: TGCGCCAGCAGCCAAGACATAAGCGGGGGCCCCACCGGGGAGCTGTTTTTT.

The gene calls are TRBV7-8 and TRBJ1-1; a possible D gene is TRBD1 (6 bases). This CDR3 is 15 amino acids long. CDR1 SGHVS and CDR2 FQNEAQ come from the germline V gene. The ends were cut back, 2 bases at V and 2 bases at J, with 12 bases in the middle. This CDR3 is CASSLSAGTNTEAFF. The DNA for the CDR3 is TGTGCCAGCAGCTTATCCGCAGGGACAAACACTGAAGCTTTCTTT.

CDR3 protein: CASSQGQEGEQFF. The CDR3 DNA is TGCGCCAGCAGCCAGGGACAGGAAGGGGAGCAGTTCTTC. The J gene is TRBJ2-1, the V gene TRBV5-1, with 8 positions matching TRBD1. Unmatched junction bases numbered 7, after V lost 4 bases and J lost 10 bases. The CDR3 has 13 residues. The germline gives CDR1 SGHRS, CDR2 YFSETQ.

In this sample, this clonotype turned up many times. The chain uses TRBV7-9 and TRBJ2-1, with D perhaps matching TRBD1 (5 bases). With 3 bases removed from V and 11 bases from J, the gap between germline ends came to 11 bases. Germline V lookup: CDR1 SEHNR, CDR2 FQNEAQ (reference sequence). The CDR3 consists of 12 residues. CDR3 in DNA: TGTGCCAGCAGCTTGGAGACAGCCAAGCAGTTCTTC. Protein: CASSLETAKQFF.

A few counts support this clonotype. This chain uses TRBV9 with TRBJ2-1; TRBD2 is a possible D gene (5 bases). The germline gives CDR1 SGDLS, CDR2 YYNGEE. The V end was cut by 0 bases, the J end by 6 bases, with 7 bases between. This CDR3 is 13 amino acids long. This CDR3 reads CASSVGGLNEQFF. DNA of the CDR3: TGTGCCAGCAGCGTAGGAGGGCTCAATGAGCAGTTCTTC.

This clonotype has at least ten counts. The chain carries TRBV9 and TRBJ1-1; 9 nucleotides align to TRBD1. Per the germline V gene, CDR1 is SGDLS and CDR2 is YYNGEE. This CDR3 region has 15 residues. J lost 1 base, V lost 4 bases, and 5 bases had no gene match. The chain's CDR3 is CASSPPTGGNTEAFF. Written as DNA, the CDR3 is TGTGCCAGCAGCCCTCCGACAGGGGGGAACACTGAAGCTTTCTTT.

This chain links TRBV4-3 with TRBJ2-3; D not resolved. In germline, CDR1 is LGHNA, CDR2 YSLEER. The V end was cut by 1 base, the J end by 3 bases, with 5 bases between. There are 13 residues in the CDR3. In DNA, the CDR3 is TGCGCCAGCAGCCAAGTAGAGACAGATACGCAGTATTTT. The encoded protein is CASSQVETDTQYF.

This clonotype has ten or more counts. The CDR3 here is CATSPQNTEAFF. DNA of the CDR3: TGTGCCACCAGCCCCCAGAACACTGAAGCTTTCTTT. V is TRBV15 and J is TRBJ1-1, with D hard to call. CDR1 is LNHNV, CDR2 YYDKDF, per germline (reference sequence). CDR3 size: 12 residues. V dropped 5 bases and J dropped 1 base, with 5 bases sitting between them.

This clonotype was counted only a few times. V gene TRBV10-3 combines with J gene TRBJ2-3, with TRBD1 identical over 8 bases. CDR1 is ENHRY, CDR2 SYGVKD, per germline. The CDR3 is made up of 13 amino acids. V shed 9 bases, J shed 4 bases, and the junction held 6 bases outside the gene matches. CDR3 protein: CAIWTGRSDTQYF. The CDR3 DNA sequence: TGTGCCATTTGGACAGGGAGGTCAGATACGCAGTATTTT.

The chain links TRBV7-8 to TRBJ2-5, with D possibly being TRBD2 (5 bases). Germline V gene data show CDR1 as SGHVS and CDR2 as FQNEAQ. V lost 0 bases and J lost 4, with 9 bases in between. The CDR3 extends over 14 amino acids. The CDR3 region is CASSLAEVRETQYF. In DNA form, the CDR3 reads TGTGCCAGCAGCTTAGCGGAGGTGCGAGAGACCCAGTACTTC.

The chain uses TRBV29-1 and TRBJ2-7, with D tentatively TRBD1 (5 bases). This CDR3 has 13 amino acids. Germline CDR1 is SQVTM and CDR2 is ANQGSEA. V lost 4 bases and J lost 4, with 14 bases in between. CDR3 in DNA: TGCAGCGTTGGTGTTGAAGGGGCATACGAGCAGTACTTC. It yields the protein CSVGVEGAYEQYF.

In its sample, this clonotype was seen a few times. J is TRBJ2-3 and V is TRBV6-5; no definite D call. There are 15 residues in the CDR3. Germline V gives CDR1 MNHEY, CDR2 SVGAGI. V lost 0 bases and J lost 2, with 9 bases in between. The CDR3 sequence is CASSYSGKTTDTQYF. In nucleotides, the CDR3 is TGTGCCAGCAGTTACTCAGGGAAAACCACAGATACGCAGTATTTT.

This clonotype came up a few times. CDR3 in DNA: TGCGCCAGCAGCTCGGACGGAAAAAACATTCAGTACTTC. It translates to CASSSDGKNIQYF. The chain uses TRBV5-1 and TRBJ2-4; no definite D call. This CDR3 comprises 13 residues. V shed 3 bases and J shed 4 bases, with 8 bases lying between them. CDR1 and CDR2 from the germline V gene are SGHRS and YFSETQ.

The CDR3 nucleotides read TGTGCCAGCAGCTTAGAGGGGTTCAGCAATGAGCAGTTCTTC. It specifies CASSLEGFSNEQFF. The gene calls are TRBV13 and TRBJ2-1, with D possibly matching TRBD1 (5 bases). Trimming took 1 base from V and 6 from J, leaving 10 bases between them. The germline CDR1 and CDR2 sequences are PRHDT and FYEKMQ (reference sequence). The CDR3 has 14 residues.

The chain uses TRBV6-5 and TRBJ2-7; 7 bases line up with TRBD1. CDR3 size: 15 residues. Per germline, CDR1 MNHEY and CDR2 SVGAGI. V shed 2 bases and J 5 bases; nucleotides not matched to a gene: 9. In DNA form, the CDR3 reads TGTGCCAGCAGTTACACTCGACAGACAGGGAACGAGCAGTACTTC. Translated: CASSYTRQTGNEQYF.

The chain is built from TRBV5-1 and TRBJ1-2, with TRBD1 matching over 7 bases. Trimming removed 4 bases from V and 5 bases from J; junction bases left unmatched: 8. The V gene's germline CDR1 is SGHRS and CDR2 YFSETQ. The CDR3 sequence is 14 residues long. The CDR3 DNA reads TGCGCCAGCAGCCCCGGGACAGAATCATATGGCTACACCTTC. Translated: CASSPGTESYGYTF.

This chain connects TRBV5-1 to TRBJ2-1, with 7 bases matching TRBD2. The CDR3 length is 14 residues. V lost 7 bases and J lost 6; bases outside the gene matches: 10. Germline V gives CDR1 SGHRS, CDR2 YFSETQ. Here the CDR3 reads CASRLSGEGNEQFF. The CDR3 bases are TGCGCCAGCCGGCTGAGCGGGGAAGGCAATGAGCAGTTCTTC.

This clonotype turned up a few times. The rearrangement links TRBV4-1 to TRBJ1-2, with D hard to call. The CDR3 loop spans 15 amino acids. V lost 1 base and J 0 bases, leaving 9 bases between the germline ends. Germline V lookup: CDR1 MGHRA, CDR2 YSYEKL. CDR3: CASSQVPAANYGYTF. The CDR3 coding sequence is TGCGCCAGCAGCCAAGTGCCAGCCGCTAACTATGGCTACACCTTC.

J is TRBJ1-1 and V is TRBV6-2 or TRBV6-3; D is unresolved. There are 12 residues in the CDR3. CDR1 MNHEY and CDR2 SVGEGT come from the germline V gene. The ends were cut back, 5 bases at V and 11 bases at J, with 15 bases in the middle. The CDR3 protein is CASSQSPLLAFF. The CDR3 nucleotides read TGTGCCAGCAGTCAAAGCCCCCTATTGGCTTTCTTT.

The chain combines TRBV6-1 with TRBJ1-2, with D possibly TRBD1 on 6 matching bases. Germline V CDR1 and CDR2: MNHNS, SASEGT. The CDR3 runs to 13 residues. V was pared by 4 bases and J by 4 bases, with 10 bases between. The CDR3 loop is CASSVGTTYGYTF. The CDR3 nucleotides are TGTGCCAGCAGTGTGGGGACAACCTATGGCTACACCTTC.

The chain combines TRBV4-1 with TRBJ2-3, with D perhaps TRBD2 (6 bases). The germline gives CDR1 MGHRA, CDR2 YSYEKL. Deletions cut 0 bases from V and 2 bases from J, with 12 bases between. This CDR3 has 16 amino acids. The CDR3 sequence is CASSQDQEGFTDTQYF. CDR3 bases: TGCGCCAGCAGCCAAGATCAGGAGGGCTTCACAGATACGCAGTATTTT.

Concerning this clonotype: Germline and junction disagree at one end, which may indicate a read error. The chain links TRBV20-1 to TRBJ2-1; 11 positions match TRBD2. The CDR3 is 15 residues long. CDR1 and CDR2 (germline): DFQATT, SNEGSKA (reference sequence). CDR3 DNA: TGCAGTGCTAGAGACCCAACTAGCGGGGGTCGCGGGAGGGTCTTC. The encoded protein is CSARDPTSGGRGRVF.

This clonotype was seen a few times. The rearrangement uses TRBV4-1 and TRBJ2-7, with a tentative D call TRBD1 (6 bases). Germline lookup yields CDR1 MGHRA and CDR2 YSYEKL. Trimming left V 0 bases short and J 3 bases short, with 12 bases between. The CDR3 totals 15 residues. The CDR3 DNA is TGCGCCAGCAGCCAAGATAACCAGGGGCTCTACGAGCAGTACTTC. The encoded protein is CASSQDNQGLYEQYF.

This clonotype has a count of ten or more. Here the CDR3 DNA reads TGTGCCAGCACGGACAGTTTCTACGAGCAGTACGTC. It yields the protein CASTDSFYEQYV. The chain employs TRBV6-2 or TRBV6-3 and TRBJ2-7; perhaps TRBD1 as D (6 bases). Germline CDR1 and CDR2: MNHEY and SVGEGT. V lost 7 bases and J lost 3, with 10 bases in between. The CDR3 runs to 12 residues.